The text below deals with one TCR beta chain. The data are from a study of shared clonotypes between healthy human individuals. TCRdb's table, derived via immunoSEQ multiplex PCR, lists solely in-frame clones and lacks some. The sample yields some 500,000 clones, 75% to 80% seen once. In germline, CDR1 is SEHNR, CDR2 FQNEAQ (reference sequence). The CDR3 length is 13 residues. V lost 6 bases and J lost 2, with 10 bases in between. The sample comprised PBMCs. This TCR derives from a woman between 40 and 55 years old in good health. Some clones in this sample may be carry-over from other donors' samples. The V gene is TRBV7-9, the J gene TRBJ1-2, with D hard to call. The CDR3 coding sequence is TGTGCCAGCAGTTATGTTGGAAACTATGGCTACACCTTC. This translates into CASSYVGNYGYTF.